The 3 T cell receptor beta chains presented below share a single source sample, sequenced in a study of tumor-infiltrating lymphocytes in primary liver carcinoma. RNA and DNA were co-extracted from roughly 20-30 mg of unsorted bulk tissue. Starting material of 500 ng total RNA yielded TCR beta cDNA via a constant-region primer. Each TCR beta library was derived from three nested multiplex PCR rounds that employed slightly modified ARM-PCR. Investigators reported that the first two PCR rounds, at around 9 cycles each, used TRBV1-TRBV30 forward primers with a C-beta reverse primer. Each CDR3 protein is one row after TCRdb ran MiXCR on the multiplex PCR reads. This repertoire shows some 120,000 distinct CDR3 sequences, 50% to 70% found once; its top ten account for approximately 9.9%. Sequencing was done on a sample of liver tumor tissue from sampling region 1. As for subset: tumor region T1, superior pole. The receptors stem from an older woman with primary liver carcinoma and hepatitis B virus infection.

Points on this clonotype: An end of the junction differs from the germline gene, which may be a read error. The chain links TRBV12-3 or TRBV12-4 to TRBJ1-4, with D perhaps matching TRBD1 (5 bases). The CDR3 extends over 14 amino acids. The DNA of the CDR3 is TGTGCCAGCAGTTTAGGGACACCTTATGAAAAACTGGTTTTT. Translation gives CASSLGTPYEKLVF.

This chain joins TRBV6-1 and TRBJ1-5, with D unclear. This CDR3 spans 14 amino acids. The germline gives CDR1 MNHNS, CDR2 SASEGT. The V end was cut by 2 bases, the J end by 5 bases, with 10 bases between. CDR3 loop: CASSENSPHQPQHF. In DNA form, the CDR3 reads TGTGCCAGCAGTGAAAACAGCCCGCATCAGCCCCAGCATTTT.

About this clonotype: No conserved phenylalanine or tryptophan ends this CDR3, so it is likely a read error. V is TRBV11-2 and J is TRBJ2-7, with 7 bases matching TRBD1. Looked up from germline, CDR1 is SGHAT and CDR2 is FQNNGV. CDR3 length: 14 amino acids. The CDR3 here is CTSSLIQGTYEQYL. The CDR3, as DNA: TGTACCAGCAGCTTAATACAGGGGACCTACGAGCAGTACCTC.